This T cell receptor (beta chain) comes out of a study of blood T cell repertoires in COVID-19. Background on the study: Sites across the United States, Italy and Spain contributed samples from acute and convalescent COVID-19.

Source study methods: Amplification of reference gene primers was used by the study to estimate nucleated cell counts. TCRdb's table, derived via immunoSEQ multiplex PCR, lists solely in-frame clones and lacks some. D and trimming were read from the DNA, whereas the V and J calls and clone size are those reported in that table. Of roughly 180,000 clones in the sample, less than 85% were seen once. CDR1 is SGHDT, CDR2 YYEEEE, per germline. The CDR3 length is 13 residues. V dropped 5 bases and J dropped 0 bases, with 8 bases sitting between them. Recruitment covered fewer than 25 US areas and drew participants whose ages spanned roughly 18 to 100 years. Recovery meant two consecutive negative NP/OP PCR tests, professional clearance, or resolved symptoms.

The receptor comes from a man in his 60s who had recovered from COVID-19. The V gene is TRBV5-6, the J gene TRBJ1-2, with D tentatively TRBD1 (6 bases). What was sequenced was PBMCs or T cells enriched from blood (not recorded which). CDR3 in DNA: TGTGCCAGCAGGCGGACAGCTAACTATGGCTACACCTTC. It is translated as CASRRTANYGYTF.